The next 23 T cell receptor beta chains were all read from a single sample in a study of shared clonotypes between healthy human individuals. Naive-designated CD8 cells lacked CD45RO, were positively enriched for CCR7, and omitted terminally differentiated effector memory CD45RA+ cells. TCRdb's table, derived via immunoSEQ multiplex PCR, lists solely in-frame clones and lacks some. The table shows about 870,000 clones, with around 92% occurring only once. The specimen sequenced was naive CD8+ T cells sorted from blood. Receptors were obtained from a man between 25 and 39 years old in good health.

The rearrangement links TRBV11-1 to TRBJ2-3; a possible D gene is TRBD2 (6 bases). V lost 1 base to trimming and J lost 1 base, with 18 bases between them. The CDR3 has 18 residues. The germline CDR1 and CDR2 sequences are SGHAT and FQDESV (reference sequence). The CDR3 reads CASSLEELASSGTDTQYF. DNA of the CDR3: TGTGCCAGCAGCTTAGAGGAGCTAGCGTCGTCTGGCACAGATACGCAGTATTTT.

The chain recombines TRBV5-6 with TRBJ1-2, with D unclear. Germline V gene data show CDR1 as SGHDT and CDR2 as YYEEEE. The CDR3 length is 12 residues. V was shortened by 4 bases and J by 2 bases, with 6 bases between the two germline ends. CDR3: CASSPDNYGYTF. CDR3 nucleotide sequence: TGTGCCAGCAGCCCGGACAACTATGGCTACACCTTC.

In the case of this clone: The same CDR3 can be traced to other DNA sequences in this sample. The chain carries TRBV29-1 and TRBJ2-5; the D is unclear. The CDR3 length is 11 residues. V dropped 4 bases and J dropped 4 bases, with 7 bases sitting between them. Germline-derived CDR1 and CDR2 are SQVTM and ANQGSEA. CDR3 sequence reads: CSVVGLETQYF. CDR3 nucleotides: TGCAGCGTTGTTGGCCTAGAGACCCAGTACTTC.

About this clone: Additional DNA sequences in this sample encode the identical CDR3. The chain links TRBV6-5 to TRBJ2-7, with D unresolved. Between the trimmed V and J ends, which lost 2 bases and 3 bases, there was a span of 8 bases. The CDR3 spans 13 residues. Germline values: CDR1 MNHEY, CDR2 SVGAGI. The CDR3 sequence: CASSYTTSYEQYF. The CDR3 nucleotides are TGTGCCAGCAGTTACACTACAAGCTACGAGCAGTACTTC.

Only one count was recorded for this clone. The chain is built from TRBV4-1 and TRBJ1-2, with unresolved D. The CDR3 spans 16 residues. V lost 1 base and J 0 bases, leaving 12 bases between the germline ends. Per the germline V gene, CDR1 is MGHRA and CDR2 is YSYEKL. For the CDR3, the DNA is TGCGCCAGCAGCCAAGGGTGGATGATGGCTAACTATGGCTACACCTTC. Amino acid sequence: CASSQGWMMANYGYTF.

This clone was observed once. J is TRBJ2-1 and V is TRBV19; D perhaps matches TRBD2 (5 bases). Germline V gene data show CDR1 as LNHDA and CDR2 as SQIVND (reference sequence). The V end lost 3 bases, the J end lost 0 bases, and 12 bases lay between the germline ends. The CDR3 has 16 amino acids. Here the CDR3 DNA reads TGTGCCAGTAGTATTGAGGGTGTGAGCTCCTACAATGAGCAGTTCTTC. Encoded protein: CASSIEGVSSYNEQFF. Complete variable domain (other parts from reference TRBV19 and TRBJ2-1): DGGITQSPKYLFRKEGQNVTLSCEQNLNHDAMYWYRQDPGQGLRLIYYSQIVNDFQKGDIAEGYSVSREKKESFPLTVTSAQKNPTAFYLCASSIEGVSSYNEQFFGPGTRLTVL.

V and J are TRBV4-1 and TRBJ1-1, with 8 bases fitting TRBD1. CDR1 and CDR2 (germline): MGHRA, YSYEKL. The length of the CDR3 is 14 residues. The V segment lost 1 base and the J segment 4 bases; nucleotides outside the gene matches: 2. The CDR3: CASSQADRGTEAFF. In DNA form, the CDR3 reads TGCGCCAGCAGCCAAGCCGACAGGGGCACTGAAGCTTTCTTT.

Regarding this clone: The sample has other DNA sequences that encode this CDR3 too. The chain combines TRBV27 with TRBJ1-1; tentative D call: TRBD1 (6 bases). This CDR3 contains 11 residues. The germline CDR1 and CDR2 sequences are MNHEY and SMNVEV (reference sequence). The V gene lost 5 bases and the J gene lost 8 bases, with 9 bases spanning the gap. This chain's CDR3 is CASSRGTEAFF. CDR3 bases: TGTGCCAGCAGTCGTGGGACAGAAGCTTTCTTT.

Here the CDR3 reads CASSSGGRGSYNEQFF. The DNA for the CDR3 is TGTGCCAGCAGCTCTGGCGGCAGGGGCTCCTACAATGAGCAGTTCTTC. The chain is built from TRBV11-2 and TRBJ2-1, with D perhaps matching TRBD1 (6 bases). CDR1 is SGHAT, CDR2 FQNNGV, per germline. The CDR3 runs 16 residues. Trimming took 4 bases from V and 0 from J, leaving 13 bases between them.

The chain employs TRBV9 and TRBJ1-1; 7 nucleotides align to TRBD1. V shed 3 bases, J shed 1 base, and the junction held 12 bases outside the gene matches. Germline loops: CDR1 SGDLS, CDR2 YYNGEE. The CDR3 extends over 17 amino acids. CDR3 protein: CASSEYKTGYGNTEAFF. In DNA, the CDR3 is TGTGCCAGCAGCGAATACAAGACAGGGTATGGGAACACTGAAGCTTTCTTT.

This chain links TRBV7-8 with TRBJ2-1, with 8 bases matching TRBD2. Losses at the gene ends were 5 bases for V and 3 bases for J; bases not matched to a gene: 12. This CDR3 contains 17 residues. Germline V lookup: CDR1 SGHVS, CDR2 FQNEAQ. CDR3 nucleotide sequence: TGTGCCAGCAGCCGGGGGGGATTATCCTCGGGCTACAATGAGCAGTTCTTC. Protein: CASSRGGLSSGYNEQFF.

V gene TRBV2 combines with J gene TRBJ2-1; 7 nucleotides line up with TRBD2. The V gene's germline CDR1 is SNHLY and CDR2 FYNNEI. Germline trimming cut 6 bases from V and 0 bases from J; bases unmatched to any gene: 14. CDR3 length: 18 residues. In DNA, the CDR3 is TGTGCCAGCAGCGAGGGGCTAGCGGTAATAAGCTCCTACAATGAGCAGTTCTTC. Translation gives CASSEGLAVISSYNEQFF.

This rearrangement joins TRBV7-9 to TRBJ1-5, with a possible D match to TRBD1 (5 bases). The CDR3 spans 13 residues. CDR1 and CDR2 (germline): SEHNR, FQNEAQ (reference sequence). Trimming took 4 bases from V and 6 from J, leaving 10 bases between them. This CDR3 is CASSSGGGQPQHF. The CDR3 DNA follows: TGTGCCAGCAGCTCTGGGGGGGGTCAGCCCCAGCATTTT.

A remark on this clone: Other DNA sequences in this specimen translate into the identical CDR3. The V and J genes are TRBV5-1 and TRBJ1-2; D remains ambiguous. The CDR3 contains 14 residues. Trimming left V 1 base short and J 0 bases short, with 7 bases between. Germline loops: CDR1 SGHRS, CDR2 YFSETQ. The CDR3 DNA follows: TGCGCCAGCAGCTTGTGGGATTCTAACTATGGCTACACCTTC. Its translation: CASSLWDSNYGYTF.

Regarding this clone: This specimen includes other DNA sequences encoding the same CDR3. The chain has TRBV6-5 and TRBJ1-5, with D tentatively TRBD1 (5 bases). V lost 6 bases, J lost 1 base, and 10 bases lay in between. The CDR3 runs 14 residues. The germline gives CDR1 MNHEY, CDR2 SVGAGI. The CDR3 DNA reads TGTGCCAGCAGCTCACGGGGGAGCAATCAGCCCCAGCATTTT. It yields the protein CASSSRGSNQPQHF.

V usage is TRBV15 and J usage is TRBJ1-4; D not resolved. The ends were cut back, 4 bases at V and 7 bases at J, with 16 bases in the middle. CDR3 length: 15 residues. In germline, CDR1 is LNHNV, CDR2 YYDKDF (reference sequence). CDR3 DNA: TGTGCCACCAGCACGAATCGCTCTCCATCTGAAAAACTGTTTTTT. Protein sequence: CATSTNRSPSEKLFF. Variable domain in full (rest from reference TRBV15 and TRBJ1-4): DAMVIQNPRYQVTQFGKPVTLSCSQTLNHNVMYWYQQKSSQAPKLLFHYYDKDFNNEADTPDNFQSRRPNTSFCFLDIRSPGLGDTAMYLCATSTNRSPSEKLFFGSGTQLSVL.

The table lists this clone with a count of one. The rearrangement uses TRBV5-1 and TRBJ2-2; D remains ambiguous. Germline-derived CDR1 and CDR2 are SGHRS and YFSETQ. V was clipped by 10 bases and J by 3 bases, with 19 bases between them. The CDR3 loop spans 15 amino acids. As DNA, the CDR3 is TGCGCCGTACCCAAAATGGGCAGCGACACCGGGGAGCTGTTTTTT. Its translation is CAVPKMGSDTGELFF.

V gene TRBV21-1 combines with J gene TRBJ2-1; the DNA was not used to check the table's D call, TRBD2. TRBV21-1 is labeled a pseudogene. The CDR3 runs 16 residues. The CDR3 nucleotides read TGTGCCAGCAGCAAGAAGTCGGACGGAGGAATCAATGAGCAGTTCTTC. It specifies CASSKKSDGGINEQFF.

The CDR3: CASSNPKRQVNTEAFF. The DNA of the CDR3 is TGTGCCAGCAGCAACCCTAAGAGGCAGGTGAACACTGAAGCTTTCTTT. V usage is TRBV7-8 and J usage is TRBJ1-1, with D unclear. Per germline, CDR1 SGHVS and CDR2 FQNEAQ. This CDR3 has 16 residues. V lost 5 bases and J 0 bases, leaving 16 bases between the germline ends.

The rearrangement uses TRBV27 and TRBJ2-5; no clear D. The germline V and J ends were trimmed by 5 bases and 5 bases, with 27 bases remaining between them. This CDR3 has 18 amino acids. CDR1 is MNHEY, CDR2 SMNVEV, per germline (reference sequence). The CDR3 sequence is CASSPRPGDLYTRETQYF. DNA for the CDR3: TGTGCCAGCAGTCCCCGGCCCGGCGACCTTTACACGCGGGAGACCCAGTACTTC.

The V gene is TRBV7-9, the J gene TRBJ1-1; D not certain. From germline, CDR1 is SEHNR and CDR2 FQNEAQ (reference sequence). The CDR3 is 15 amino acids. V was pared by 5 bases and J by 5 bases, with 18 bases between. The CDR3 nucleotides read TGTGCCAGCAGCCCCCCCGAGGCGAGACGGACTGAAGCTTTCTTT. It codes for CASSPPEARRTEAFF.

This clone was observed a single time. This sequence joins TRBV7-9 and TRBJ2-7; D is perhaps TRBD2 (5 bases). The V end lost 4 bases, the J end lost 0 bases, and 10 bases lay between the germline ends. CDR3 length: 14 residues. The germline V gene has CDR1 SEHNR and CDR2 FQNEAQ (reference sequence). CDR3 amino acids: CASSSASLSYEQYF. Here the CDR3 DNA reads TGTGCCAGCAGCTCGGCTAGCCTCTCCTACGAGCAGTACTTC.

This CDR3 is CSVAGRGPSNQPQHF. The CDR3 region has the DNA TGCAGCGTTGCCGGCAGGGGGCCGAGCAATCAGCCCCAGCATTTT. The chain is built from TRBV29-1 and TRBJ1-5; 8 nucleotides align to TRBD1. This CDR3 has 15 residues. CDR1 is SQVTM and CDR2 is ANQGSEA in the germline V gene. V was pared by 4 bases and J by 1 base, with 6 bases of the junction left unmatched.